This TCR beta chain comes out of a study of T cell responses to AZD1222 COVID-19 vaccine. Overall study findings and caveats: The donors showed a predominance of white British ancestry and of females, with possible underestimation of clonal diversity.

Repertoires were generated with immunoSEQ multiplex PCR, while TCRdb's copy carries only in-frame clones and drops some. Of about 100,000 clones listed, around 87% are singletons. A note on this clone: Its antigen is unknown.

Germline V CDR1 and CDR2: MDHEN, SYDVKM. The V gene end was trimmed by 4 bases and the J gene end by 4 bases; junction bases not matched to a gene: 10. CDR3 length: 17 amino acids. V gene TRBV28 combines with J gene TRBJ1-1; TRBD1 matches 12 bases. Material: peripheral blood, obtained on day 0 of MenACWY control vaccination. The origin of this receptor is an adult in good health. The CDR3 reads CASSSPGQGALGTEAFF. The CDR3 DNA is TGTGCCAGCAGTTCACCGGGACAGGGGGCTTTAGGCACTGAAGCTTTCTTT.